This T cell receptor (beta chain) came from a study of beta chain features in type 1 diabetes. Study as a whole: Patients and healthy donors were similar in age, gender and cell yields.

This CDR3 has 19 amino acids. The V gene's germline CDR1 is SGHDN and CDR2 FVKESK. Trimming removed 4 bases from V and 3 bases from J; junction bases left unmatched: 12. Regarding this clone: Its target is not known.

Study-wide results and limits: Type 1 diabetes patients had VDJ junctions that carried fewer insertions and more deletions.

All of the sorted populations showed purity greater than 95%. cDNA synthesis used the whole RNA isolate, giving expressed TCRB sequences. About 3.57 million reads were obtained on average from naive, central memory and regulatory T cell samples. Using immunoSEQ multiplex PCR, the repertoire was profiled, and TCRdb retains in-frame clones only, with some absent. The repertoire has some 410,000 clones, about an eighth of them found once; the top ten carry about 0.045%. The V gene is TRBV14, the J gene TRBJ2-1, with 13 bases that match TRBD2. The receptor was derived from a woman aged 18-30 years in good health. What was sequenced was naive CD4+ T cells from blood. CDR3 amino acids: CASSPGTSGESKGYNEQFF. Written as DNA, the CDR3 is TGTGCCAGCAGCCCAGGGACTAGCGGGGAATCTAAGGGCTACAATGAGCAGTTCTTC.